A selection of T cell receptor beta chains follows, all from one sample in a study of vaccination and CD4 T cells after COVID-19. One entry per CDR3 protein, called by TCRdb with MiXCR from the PCR reads. This sample carries around 12,000 distinct CDR3 sequences, 76% of them seen once, and the ten largest clones take around 9.9%. Their recognized antigens are unknown. The source material was CD4+ T cells from blood, cultured in vitro. The receptors come from a human donor who had recovered from COVID-19. The conserved cysteine and the conserved F or W are not part of the CDR3 here. D genes are given only for firm matches.

v_call: TRBV9; d_call: .; cdr3_aa: ASSPRRASNTGELF
v_call: TRBV20-1; d_call: .; cdr3_aa: SARDNRDYGYT
v_call: TRBV6-2/TRBV6-3; d_call: TRBD1; cdr3_aa: ASTARQGSFSGYT
v_call: TRBV2; d_call: TRBD1; cdr3_aa: ASRRDSGMRYT
v_call: TRBV2; d_call: TRBD1; cdr3_aa: ASRTGLYSNQPQH
v_call: TRBV6-1; d_call: .; cdr3_aa: ASTEDKNSNQPQH
v_call: TRBV12-3/TRBV12-4; d_call: .; cdr3_aa: ASSFDSPGGNQPQH
v_call: TRBV28; d_call: TRBD1; cdr3_aa: ASSSSGTAVAKNIQY
v_call: TRBV5-1; d_call: .; cdr3_aa: ASSFQHPGETQY
v_call: TRBV3-1; d_call: .; cdr3_aa: ASRQHGDSPLH
v_call: TRBV18; d_call: .; cdr3_aa: ASSPDRVQPQH
v_call: TRBV7-2; d_call: .; cdr3_aa: ASSLGSSTGELF
v_call: TRBV30; d_call: TRBD2; cdr3_aa: AWNSGTSNYEQY
v_call: TRBV20-1; d_call: TRBD2; cdr3_aa: SAKHYTLAGRGYNEQF
v_call: TRBV11-3; d_call: .; cdr3_aa: ASSQGLRAEQY
v_call: TRBV5-1; d_call: .; cdr3_aa: ASSLDGGGQPQH
v_call: TRBV24-1; d_call: .; cdr3_aa: ATSSRTNTGELF
v_call: TRBV19; d_call: .; cdr3_aa: ASSPGLYGYT